This section outlines one TCR beta chain sequence together with its context. Its antigen is undetermined. This entry is derived from a study of long-term antiretroviral therapy in people with HIV. Findings of the study overall: HIV repertoires showed narrower CDR3 length ranges than controls. Adherence to ART, viral resistance and therapy changes lacked any data.

Version v3.0 of the immunoSEQ assay was performed at survey level. Generated by immunoSEQ multiplex PCR, the TCRdb table keeps only in-frame clones and is missing some. There are roughly 8,500 clones in the sample; over 70% occur only once, and approximately 13% lies in the top ten. Roughly 0.9-10 million cryopreserved PBMC were held in samples before DNA extraction. The clonotype was recovered from a man aged 40-49 years with HIV. Sequenced material: unsorted PBMCs, taken around 2.6 years before starting antiretroviral therapy.

CDR3 sequence (DNA): TGTGCCAGCAGTGAAGGGGTTTGGGATGGCTACACCTTC. It is translated as CASSEGVWDGYTF. The chain couples TRBV6-1 to TRBJ1-2; D not certain. The CDR3 is 13 residues long. The ends were cut back, 1 base at V and 6 bases at J, with 9 bases in the middle. The V gene's germline CDR1 is MNHNS and CDR2 SASEGT.